This is a list of T cell receptor beta chains from one sample in a study of blood T cell repertoires in COVID-19. Profiled with immunoSEQ multiplex PCR; TCRdb holds only in-frame clones, not every one. The table has about 110,000 clones, about 85% seen once; the top ten hold approximately 5%. Specimen: peripheral blood. The receptors here all came from a human donor in a cohort sampled during active COVID-19. Both conserved end residues are trimmed from each CDR3.

>TRBV7-3|TRBJ2-7
ASSITRTGAMYGGTYEQY
>TRBV6-6|TRBJ2-1
ASSWTSGRSNEQF
>TRBV18|TRBJ2-7
ASSPYRDYLYEQY
>TRBV19|TRBJ1-3
ASSISGVHSGNTIY
>TRBV4-2|TRBJ2-3
ASSQGGGGDTQY
>TRBV5-5|TRBJ1-2
ASSFGGGSNYGYT
>TRBV25-1|TRBJ1-1
ASKNRGETEAF
>TRBV23-1|TRBJ2-7
ASTDRGCYEQY
>TRBV10-2|TRBJ1-1
ASMPGQVYEAF
>TRBV7-9|TRBJ2-2
ASSIRQANTGELF
>TRBV28|TRBJ2-6
ASNTLLRDYSGANVLT
>TRBV7-9|TRBJ1-2
ASSLGQGANYGYT
>TRBV7-3|TRBJ1-5
ASSLFGENQPQH
>TRBV5-1|TRBJ2-1
ASSLPTSGRLDEQF
>TRBV9|TRBJ1-4
ASSVEPVHVEKLF
>TRBV28|TRBJ2-1
ASSFGGLAGGNEQF
>TRBV6-4|TRBJ1-2
ASSISGDGSNYGYT
>TRBV11-1|TRBJ2-3
ASSLVTSGTTDTQY
>TRBV2|TRBJ1-5
ASSEAPRANQPQH
>TRBV28|TRBJ1-6
ASSQVNSPLH
>TRBV2|TRBJ2-3
ASSTGLDTQY
>TRBV27|TRBJ1-1
ASSFQGPDTEAF
>TRBV29-1|TRBJ1-1
SVVVDRLAF
>TRBV20-1|TRBJ2-1
SASFNRAGDNEQF
>TRBV7-2|TRBJ2-5
ASSPVAGGAGTQY
>TRBV5-1|TRBJ2-2
ASSLDRANTGELF
>TRBV6-1|TRBJ2-2
ASSEAVGLAATGELF
>TRBV23-1|TRBJ1-5
ASSLRDRGISNQPQH
>TRBV4-2|TRBJ1-5
ASSQAGGNGNQPQH
>TRBV6-6|TRBJ1-1
ASSSIVNTEAF
>TRBV7-3|TRBJ2-1
ASSYDRGSYNEQF
>TRBV29-1|TRBJ2-5
STKQGIGETQY
>TRBV5-6|TRBJ2-3
ASSQGGGGRKDTQY
>TRBV5-4|TRBJ2-5
ASSSHTIQETQY
>TRBV3-1/TRBV3-2|TRBJ2-1
ASRPPGLAGGHNEQF
>TRBV6-6|TRBJ1-4
ASSYGQANNEKLF
>TRBV18|TRBJ1-1
ASAGTGGANTEAF
>TRBV6-6|TRBJ1-1
ASSYIQGADTEAF
>TRBV6-5|TRBJ1-1
ASRQGQNTEAF
>TRBV10-3|TRBJ2-7
ATGTGGYEQY
>TRBV2|TRBJ1-5
ASQYEFQPQH
>TRBV9|TRBJ2-1
ASNSGRAYNEQF